Listed below are T cell receptor beta chains from one sample, sequenced in a study of shared clonotypes between healthy human individuals. Assay: immunoSEQ multiplex PCR; the TCRdb copy retains only in-frame clones and omits some. The sample lists some 1.5 million clones, 95% to 99% occurring once. Sequenced input: naive CD4+ T cells sorted from blood. These receptors all stem from a man aged 25-45 years in good health. Each CDR3 is given with its conserved first and last residue. The D gene is left open where the match is weak. Clone size, where shown, is once, few, many, or a class for clones that have expanded.

D	size	J	V	DNA	CDR3
NA	NA	TRBJ1-5	TRBV19	TGTGCCAGTAGTATAATTTGGGGAGGGTCGGGCAATCAGCCCCAGCATTTT	CASSIIWGGSGNQPQHF
NA	NA	TRBJ2-1	TRBV7-9	TGTGCCAGCAGCTTGACCGGGACCAGCGGGTCCGAGCAGTTCTTC	CASSLTGTSGSEQFF
NA	NA	TRBJ2-1	TRBV6-5	TGTGCCAGCAACCTACGAATGGGGGGGCGGAATGAGCAGTTCTTC	CASNLRMGGRNEQFF
NA	NA	TRBJ2-2	TRBV15	TGTGCCACCAGCAGAGATGGGAACGGGGAGCTGTTTTTT	CATSRDGNGELFF
TRBD2	once	TRBJ2-3	TRBV4-3	TGCGCCAGCAGCCCGGGACTAGCGGGGCCCGAGAGAACGCAGTATTTT	CASSPGLAGPERTQYF
NA	NA	TRBJ1-3	TRBV15	TGTGCCACCAGCAGAGATAGAAACACCATATATTTT	CATSRDRNTIYF
NA	NA	TRBJ1-5	TRBV7-8	TGTGCCAGCAGCTTGTCAGGACAGCAGCCCCAGCATTTT	CASSLSGQQPQHF
NA	NA	TRBJ1-2	TRBV5-4	TGTGCCACCGACTTGGGACCTGGGTCAGATGGCTACACCTTC	CATDLGPGSDGYTF
NA	NA	TRBJ2-2	TRBV7-6	TGTGCCAGCAGCTGGGGGACGAAAAGCCACACCGGGGAGCTGTTTTTT	CASSWGTKSHTGELFF
TRBD1	NA	TRBJ1-5	TRBV6-6	TGTGCCAGCAGTATGGGACAGGGTTATCAGCCCCAGCATTTT	CASSMGQGYQPQHF
TRBD2	NA	TRBJ2-1	TRBV14	TGTGCCAGCAGCCCGCGAGCCGGAGGCCTAGCGGGAGGAGCCTACAATGAGCAGTTCTTC	CASSPRAGGLAGGAYNEQFF
NA	once	TRBJ2-1	TRBV4-1	TGCGCCAGCAGCCAAGTCCTGCGGCCTTCCTACAATGAGCAGTTCTTC	CASSQVLRPSYNEQFF
NA	NA	TRBJ1-5	TRBV27	TGTGCCAGCAGTCCTCAGACTAGCAATCAGCCCCAGCATTTT	CASSPQTSNQPQHF
NA	NA	TRBJ2-4	TRBV6-1	TGTGCCAGCAGAAAGGGGGGATCGAACATTCAGTACTTC	CASRKGGSNIQYF
TRBD2	NA	TRBJ2-2	TRBV7-3	TGTGCCAGCAGCGTCTCTAGCGGCACCGGGGAGCTGTTTTTT	CASSVSSGTGELFF
TRBD2	NA	TRBJ2-1	TRBV19	TGTGCCAGTAGTAAGACTAGCGGGAGGGCGGGTGAGCAGTTCTTC	CASSKTSGRAGEQFF
NA	NA	TRBJ1-4	TRBV25-1	TGTGCCAGCAGTGAACCACGGGGGGGTAATGAAAAACTGTTTTTT	CASSEPRGGNEKLFF
NA	NA	TRBJ2-7	TRBV4-2	TGTGCCAGCAGCCAAGAAACGAGAGGACCACTAGGGTACGAGCAGTACTTC	CASSQETRGPLGYEQYF
NA	once	TRBJ1-2	TRBV28	TGTGCCAGCAGTTTGCAGGGGACCTATGGCTACACCTTC	CASSLQGTYGYTF
TRBD1	NA	TRBJ2-1	TRBV7-6	TGTGCCAGCAGCTCCCAAGGGGGGAAGACAGGGGTCTCCTACAATGAGCAGTTCTTC	CASSSQGGKTGVSYNEQFF
NA	NA	TRBJ2-5	TRBV10-1	TGCGCCAGCAGTTTCCCGGGGGCGCGGGCGGTGGGAGCGGGAGAGACCCAGTACTTC	CASSFPGARAVGAGETQYF
NA	few	TRBJ1-2	TRBV5-1	TGCGCCAGCAGCTTGACTGGGGGGAGCAGGGGCTACACCTTC	CASSLTGGSRGYTF
TRBD2	NA	TRBJ2-1	TRBV10-3	TGTGCCATCACCAGACTAGCGGGAGGGCAGGAGCAGTTCTTC	CAITRLAGGQEQFF
NA	NA	TRBJ2-3	TRBV5-4	TGTGCCAGCAGCGGGGGGACACGCATAACCACAGATACGCAGTATTTT	CASSGGTRITTDTQYF
NA	NA	TRBJ1-5	TRBV7-2	TGTGCCAGCAGCCCCAGGCCGCGTCAGCCCCAGCATTTT	CASSPRPRQPQHF
NA	once	TRBJ1-3	TRBV20-1	TGCAGCCTCCAACGTGGAAACACCATATATTTT	CSLQRGNTIYF
NA	NA	TRBJ1-5	TRBV7-9	TGTGCCAGCAGCTTGCAAGATCAGCCCCAGCATTTT	CASSLQDQPQHF
NA	NA	TRBJ2-3	TRBV9	TGTGCCAGCAGCGTACCCGGCACAGATACGCAGTATTTT	CASSVPGTDTQYF
NA	NA	TRBJ1-5	TRBV18	TGTGCCAGCTCACCCGTGGAGGCCTATAGCAATCAGCCCCAGCATTTT	CASSPVEAYSNQPQHF
NA	NA	TRBJ1-5	TRBV5-1	TGCGCCAGCAGCTCTGAAGGCAATCAGCCCCAGCATTTT	CASSSEGNQPQHF
TRBD1	NA	TRBJ2-1	TRBV18	TGTGCCAGCTCACATACAGGGGGCAATGAGCAGTTCTTC	CASSHTGGNEQFF
NA	NA	TRBJ1-1	TRBV6-4	TGTGCCAGCAGGTACACCGGTTCCACTGAAGCTTTCTTT	CASRYTGSTEAFF
NA	NA	TRBJ2-7	TRBV5-1	TGCGCCAGCAGCCCCCTCAGTGGGGCCCCAACTTTCTACGAGCAGTACTTC	CASSPLSGAPTFYEQYF
NA	NA	TRBJ2-3	TRBV10-1	TGCGCCAGCAGTGATCAGACTAGAACGCAGTATTTT	CASSDQTRTQYF
NA	NA	TRBJ2-7	TRBV4-2	TGTGCCAGCAGCCCACAGAACGGGAACTACGAGCAGTACTTC	CASSPQNGNYEQYF
TRBD1	NA	TRBJ2-7	TRBV18	TGTGCCAGCTCACCGAAGACAGGGAACTACGAGCAGTACTTC	CASSPKTGNYEQYF
NA	NA	TRBJ2-3	TRBV5-1	TGCGCCAGCAGCGACCAGGGCTACACAGATACGCAGTATTTT	CASSDQGYTDTQYF